The 30 T cell receptor beta chains presented below share a single source sample, sequenced in a study of T cells after yellow fever vaccination. Using its own MiXCR run on the 5' RACE reads, TCRdb lists one record per CDR3 protein. This repertoire shows hundreds of thousands of distinct CDR3 sequences, roughly an eighth found once; its top ten account for about 3%. The sample in question was CD4+ T cells sorted from PBMCs, obtained 15 days after the yellow fever booster vaccination. These receptors came from a man between 18 and 29 years old who received the YFV17D yellow fever vaccine.

The chain uses TRBV24-1 and TRBJ1-1, with D possibly being TRBD1 (5 bases). Germline CDR1 KGHDR, CDR2 SFDVKD. Trimming left V 9 bases short and J 10 bases short, with 5 bases between. The CDR3 covers 8 residues. The CDR3 DNA sequence: TGTGCCACCGGGGGAGCTTTCTTT. This gives the protein CATGGAFF.

The chain combines TRBV2 with TRBJ2-3, with TRBD1 as a possible D gene (6 bases). Germline CDR1 reads SNHLY; CDR2 reads FYNNEI. V lost 4 bases and J 1 base, leaving 9 bases between the germline ends. The length of the CDR3 is 14 residues. The CDR3 DNA sequence: TGTGCCAGCAGTGCACGGACAGGCACAGATACGCAGTATTTT. Encoded protein: CASSARTGTDTQYF.

The rearrangement links TRBV3-1 to TRBJ1-5; D is possibly TRBD1 (5 bases). V lost 3 bases, J lost 7 bases, and 13 bases lay in between. The CDR3 is 14 amino acids. Germline V lookup: CDR1 LGHDT, CDR2 YNNKEL (reference sequence). The CDR3 sequence: CASSQEGTEQPQHF. CDR3 sequence (DNA): TGTGCCAGCAGCCAGGAGGGGACGGAGCAGCCCCAGCATTTT.

The rearrangement uses TRBV5-1 and TRBJ2-2; 8 positions match TRBD2. The germline V gene has CDR1 SGHRS and CDR2 YFSETQ. This CDR3 has 15 amino acids. V trimming: 3 bases; J trimming: 6 bases; junction bases outside the gene matches: 7. The CDR3 bases are TGCGCCAGCAGCTGGGGACTAGAGGATCCCGGGGAGCTGTTTTTT. It encodes CASSWGLEDPGELFF. Filled out from reference TRBV5-1 and TRBJ2-2, the complete variable domain reads KAGVTQTPRYLIKTRGQQVTLSCSPISGHRSVSWYQQTPGQGLQFLFEYFSETQRNKGNFPGRFSGRQFSNSRSEMNVSTLELGDSALYLCASSWGLEDPGELFFGEGSRLTVL.

There are many counts of this clonotype. The chain joins TRBV5-1 to TRBJ2-5; D perhaps matches TRBD2 (5 bases). Germline loops: CDR1 SGHRS, CDR2 YFSETQ. The CDR3 extends over 14 amino acids. Trimming took 6 bases from V and 2 from J, leaving 14 bases between them. The CDR3 region is CASKLGEIQETQYF. The CDR3 nucleotides read TGCGCCAGCAAACTCGGGGAAATTCAAGAGACCCAGTACTTC.

Concerning this clonotype itself: A junction boundary mismatches the germline segment, possibly from a read error. This sequence joins TRBV7-3 and TRBJ1-1; no clear D. The CDR3 loop spans 12 amino acids. CDR1 is SGHTA, CDR2 FQGTGA, per germline. CDR3 DNA: TGTGCCAGCAGCAGACCCGGCGCTGATGCTTTCTTT. This codes for CASSRPGADAFF.

This clonotype has a handful of counts. V and J are TRBV5-1 and TRBJ2-2; 9 bases are shared with TRBD1. This CDR3 is 15 amino acids long. V shed 5 bases and J 4 bases; nucleotides not matched to a gene: 6. Germline-derived CDR1 and CDR2 are SGHRS and YFSETQ. In nucleotides, the CDR3 is TGCGCCAGCAGAATCGGGACAGGGAGCACCGGGGAGCTGTTTTTT. Its translation: CASRIGTGSTGELFF.

This chain connects TRBV7-2 to TRBJ2-7; D not certain. The CDR3 totals 12 residues. Germline lookup yields CDR1 SGHTA and CDR2 FQGNSA. The V end was cut by 0 bases, the J end by 5 bases, with 5 bases between. The CDR3 sequence: CASSLALNEQYF. Here the CDR3 DNA reads TGTGCCAGCAGCTTAGCGCTCAACGAGCAGTACTTC.

The chain recombines TRBV4-1 with TRBJ1-2; tentatively, D is TRBD1 (6 bases). Trimming removed 2 bases from V and 5 bases from J, with 27 bases in between. CDR1 and CDR2 (germline): MGHRA, YSYEKL. The CDR3 consists of 19 residues. CDR3 sequence reads: CASSQLFPAAGTYRYGYTF. CDR3 sequence (DNA): TGCGCCAGCAGCCAATTATTCCCAGCCGCCGGGACATACCGATATGGCTACACCTTC.

This clonotype has only a few counts. This chain joins TRBV2 and TRBJ2-2; D may be TRBD1 (6 bases). This CDR3 comprises 14 residues. The germline CDR1 and CDR2 sequences are SNHLY and FYNNEI. V was clipped by 9 bases and J by 7 bases, with 18 bases between them. The CDR3 reads CASERQVGGGELFF. The CDR3 nucleotides read TGTGCCAGTGAGAGACAGGTTGGGGGCGGGGAGCTGTTTTTT.

This clonotype was recorded a few times. V is TRBV20-1 and J is TRBJ2-3, with D possibly matching TRBD1 (6 bases). Trimming pared 5 bases from V and 2 bases from J, leaving 14 bases between. This CDR3 is built from 14 residues. The V gene's germline CDR1 is DFQATT and CDR2 SNEGSKA (reference sequence). The CDR3 nucleotides read TGCAGTGCTGGAGGTCGGACAGCCACAGATACGCAGTATTTT. Its translation is CSAGGRTATDTQYF.

The V gene is TRBV11-2, the J gene TRBJ2-1; D call uncertain. This CDR3 is 15 amino acids long. Germline V lookup: CDR1 SGHAT, CDR2 FQNNGV. Trimming pared 0 bases from V and 0 bases from J, leaving 6 bases between. The CDR3 DNA reads as TGTGCCAGCAGCTTAGATCCGGGCTCCTACAATGAGCAGTTCTTC. Translating it yields CASSLDPGSYNEQFF.

This clonotype was counted ten times or more. The gene calls are TRBV7-9 and TRBJ2-7, with 9 bases aligning to TRBD1. CDR3 length equals 12 residues. CDR1 is SEHNR, CDR2 FQNEAQ, per germline (reference sequence). Trimming removed 10 bases from V and 6 bases from J; junction bases left unmatched: 7. As DNA, the CDR3 is TGTGCCACCCGTGACAGGGGGGGCGAGCAGTACTTC. As protein: CATRDRGGEQYF.

The CDR3 protein is CASSLANRGGYGYTF. CDR3 bases: TGTGCCAGCAGCTTAGCTAACAGGGGAGGCTATGGCTACACCTTC. This chain connects TRBV7-8 to TRBJ1-2, with 7 bases matching TRBD1. Trimming cost V 0 bases and J 4 bases; bases outside gene matches: 5. CDR3 size: 15 residues. CDR1 is SGHVS and CDR2 is FQNEAQ in the germline V gene.

This clonotype was detected only a few times. The genes are TRBV5-1 and TRBJ2-5; D is possibly TRBD1 (6 bases). The CDR3 is 15 residues long. Germline CDR1 and CDR2: SGHRS and YFSETQ. Trimming took off 4 bases at V and 3 bases at J, with 16 bases between the two ends. CDR3 DNA: TGCGCCAGCAGCCCCCGGACAGTCCTAAAAGAGACCCAGTACTTC. Residues: CASSPRTVLKETQYF.

The chain uses TRBV9 and TRBJ2-5; 13 bases map to TRBD2. The CDR3 runs 17 residues. Germline values: CDR1 SGDLS, CDR2 YYNGEE. The J segment lost 1 base and the V segment lost 0 bases, leaving 3 bases of the junction unmatched. The CDR3, as DNA: TGTGCCAGCAGCGTAGCTACTAGCGGGGGGGTCCAAGAGACCCAGTACTTC. Amino acids: CASSVATSGGVQETQYF.

This clonotype was recorded a few times. The gene calls are TRBV2 and TRBJ1-4; D is unresolved. The germline V gene encodes CDR1 SNHLY and CDR2 FYNNEI. Trimming left V 8 bases short and J 2 bases short, with 12 bases between. This CDR3 has 14 residues. The CDR3 DNA is TGTGCCAGCTCTCCGGAGTCCACTAATGAAAAACTGTTTTTT. Its protein product is CASSPESTNEKLFF.

The V call is TRBV3-1, the J call TRBJ2-6; possibly TRBD2 for D (6 bases). V was trimmed by 1 base and J by 1 base, leaving 11 bases between them. From germline, CDR1 is LGHDT and CDR2 YNNKEL (reference sequence). The CDR3 sequence is 17 residues long. DNA for the CDR3: TGTGCCAGCAGCCAAGGGGCTCGGGGGTCTGGGGCCAACGTCCTGACTTTC. Its translation: CASSQGARGSGANVLTF.

The rearrangement uses TRBV20-1 and TRBJ2-3; D is uncertain. V was shortened by 6 bases and J by 9 bases, with 13 bases between the two germline ends. The CDR3 is made up of 11 amino acids. Germline CDR1 reads DFQATT; CDR2 reads SNEGSKA (reference sequence). CDR3 region: CSAEMRATQYF. In DNA, the CDR3 is TGCAGTGCGGAGATGCGAGCCACGCAGTATTTT.

The chain uses TRBV19 and TRBJ1-2; no firm D call. CDR3 size: 8 residues. Germline V gene data show CDR1 as LNHDA and CDR2 as SQIVND (reference sequence). The CDR3 is CSFYGYTF. For the CDR3, the DNA is TGTTCCTTCTATGGCTACACCTTC.

This clonotype has just a few counts. J is TRBJ2-7 and V is TRBV20-1; 7 nucleotides agree with TRBD1. Germline V gene sequence: CDR1 DFQATT, CDR2 SNEGSKA (reference sequence). There are 13 residues in the CDR3. V lost 5 bases, J lost 3 bases, and 7 bases stayed unmatched. The CDR3 DNA follows: TGCAGTGCTGCAGACAGGGCGCACTACGAGCAGTACGTC. This sequence encodes CSAADRAHYEQYV.

The chain links TRBV29-1 to TRBJ2-3; weak D call: TRBD1 (7 bases). Germline CDR1 SQVTM, CDR2 ANQGSEA. V dropped 3 bases and J dropped 0 bases, with 16 bases sitting between them. The CDR3 consists of 16 residues. CDR3 DNA: TGCAGCGTTGAGGGAGTCAGGGGGGTTAGCACAGATACGCAGTATTTT. Translation gives CSVEGVRGVSTDTQYF.

The chain uses TRBV18 and TRBJ1-2, with TRBD1 as a possible D gene (5 bases). The CDR3 length is 16 residues. Deletions cut 3 bases from V and 2 bases from J, with 16 bases between. CDR1 and CDR2 (germline): KGHSH, LQKENI. As DNA, the CDR3 is TGTGCCAGCTCACCTAGCCCGGACACCCCCAACTATGGCTACACCTTC. The encoded protein is CASSPSPDTPNYGYTF.

This chain connects TRBV20-1 to TRBJ1-6; possible D gene TRBD1, 5 bases. The CDR3 covers 15 residues. CDR1 is DFQATT and CDR2 is SNEGSKA in the germline V gene (reference sequence). The ends were cut back, 6 bases at V and 7 bases at J, with 19 bases in the middle. The CDR3 nucleotides are TGCAGTGCCCCTGCCGTAAGGGGTCAGAATTCACCCCTCCACTTT. This sequence encodes CSAPAVRGQNSPLHF.

This rearrangement joins TRBV6-2 or TRBV6-3 to TRBJ2-4; 10 positions match TRBD1. The germline CDR1 and CDR2 sequences are MNHEY and SVGEGT. The length of the CDR3 is 13 residues. The trim removed 8 bases at V and 7 bases at J, leaving 5 bases unmatched. CDR3 loop: CASDGTGDNIQYF. CDR3 DNA sequence: TGTGCCAGCGATGGGACAGGGGATAACATTCAGTACTTC.

This clonotype turned up a few times. The genes are TRBV29-1 and TRBJ2-7; TRBD1 agrees at 8 bases. The V gene's germline CDR1 is SQVTM and CDR2 ANQGSEA. This CDR3 is 14 amino acids long. Trimming cost V 7 bases and J 1 base; bases outside gene matches: 9. This chain's CDR3 is CSAATGQGSYEQYF. The CDR3 DNA follows: TGCAGCGCAGCTACCGGACAGGGTTCCTACGAGCAGTACTTC.

V usage is TRBV4-1 and J usage is TRBJ1-6; D may be TRBD1 (5 bases). The germline V gene encodes CDR1 MGHRA and CDR2 YSYEKL. Trimming took off 0 bases at V and 6 bases at J, with 15 bases between the two ends. CDR3 length: 17 residues. CDR3 region: CASSQDRMRQGNSPLHF. CDR3 DNA sequence: TGCGCCAGCAGCCAAGATAGGATGAGGCAGGGTAATTCACCCCTCCACTTT.

The V call is TRBV4-1, the J call TRBJ1-2, with D possibly being TRBD1 (5 bases). V dropped 1 base and J dropped 4 bases, with 13 bases sitting between them. The CDR3 contains 15 residues. Germline V gives CDR1 MGHRA, CDR2 YSYEKL. The CDR3 loop is CASSQVGAILYGYTF. The CDR3 nucleotides are TGCGCCAGCAGCCAAGTAGGGGCGATCCTCTATGGCTACACCTTC.

There are a few counts of this clonotype. This chain uses TRBV28 with TRBJ2-3; TRBD1 agrees at 8 bases. The CDR3 is 15 amino acids. CDR1 is MDHEN and CDR2 is SYDVKM in the germline V gene. Trimming cost V 3 bases and J 2 bases; bases outside gene matches: 4. DNA of the CDR3: TGTGCCAGCAGTTTCTACAGGGGGTTCACAGATACGCAGTATTTT. Its translation: CASSFYRGFTDTQYF.

The gene calls are TRBV7-9 and TRBJ2-3, with no clear D. The CDR3 runs to 15 residues. The V and J ends lost 3 bases and 2 bases respectively, with 12 bases between them. Germline values: CDR1 SEHNR, CDR2 FQNEAQ (reference sequence). Written as DNA, the CDR3 is TGTGCCAGCAGCTTGTCAGGACCTCTCACAGATACGCAGTATTTT. The encoded protein is CASSLSGPLTDTQYF.